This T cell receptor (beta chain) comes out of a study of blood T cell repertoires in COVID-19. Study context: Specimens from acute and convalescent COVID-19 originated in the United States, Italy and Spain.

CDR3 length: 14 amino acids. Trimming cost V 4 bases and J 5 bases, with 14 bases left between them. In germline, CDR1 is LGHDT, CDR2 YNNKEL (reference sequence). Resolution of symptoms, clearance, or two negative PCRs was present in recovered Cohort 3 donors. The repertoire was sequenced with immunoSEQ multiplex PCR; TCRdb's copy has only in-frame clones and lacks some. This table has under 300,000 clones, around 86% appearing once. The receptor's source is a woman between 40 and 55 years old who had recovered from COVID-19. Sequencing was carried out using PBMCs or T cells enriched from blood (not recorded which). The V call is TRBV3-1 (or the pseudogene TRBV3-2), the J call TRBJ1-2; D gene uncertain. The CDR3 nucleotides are TGTGCCAGCAGCCCGATGGCGGGGAATTATGGCTACACCTTC. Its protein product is CASSPMAGNYGYTF.